Following are 24 T cell receptor beta chains from one sample sequenced in a study of blood T cell repertoires in COVID-19 (dated by TCRdb to between 2020 and 2021). Libraries were built with the immunoSEQ multiplex PCR assay. In TCRdb, the immuneACCESS table is reduced to in-frame sequences with V and J assigned. These tables do not hold every clone; where another copy was compared, an unresolved V gene accounts for under half, and the others remain unexplained. For this sample there are fewer than 200,000 clones; approximately 79% appear just once. The biggest ten clones account for about 3% of the sample. The sequencing input was peripheral blood. These receptors were collected from a woman over 75 with acute or convalescent COVID-19.

This clone was observed a single time. The chain recombines TRBV27 with TRBJ2-1; TRBD2 agrees at 11 bases. V shed 6 bases and J 7 bases; nucleotides not matched to a gene: 14. This CDR3 spans 17 amino acids. Germline loops: CDR1 MNHEY, CDR2 SMNVEV (reference sequence). For the CDR3, the DNA is TGTGCCAGCAGGTCACCCTCCTTAGCGGGAGGGAATAATGAGCAGTTCTTC. This encodes CASRSPSLAGGNNEQFF.

The V gene is TRBV7-8, the J gene TRBJ2-7; possibly TRBD2 for D (6 bases). Looked up from germline, CDR1 is SGHVS and CDR2 is FQNEAQ. Trimming pared 5 bases from V and 5 bases from J, leaving 13 bases between. This CDR3 has 13 residues. The DNA of the CDR3 is TGTGCCAGCAGCCTTGGAGGGGACGACGAGCAGTACTTC. It is translated as CASSLGGDDEQYF. The whole variable domain, remainder taken from reference TRBV7-8 and TRBJ2-7, is GAGVSQSPRYKVAKRGQDVALRCDPISGHVSLFWYQQALGQGPEFLTYFQNEAQLDKSGLPSDRFFAERPEGSVSTLKIQRTQQEDSAVYLCASSLGGDDEQYFGPGTRLTVT.

The chain has TRBV19 and TRBJ1-1, with D perhaps matching TRBD1 (5 bases). The V end was cut by 3 bases, the J end by 0 bases, with 11 bases between. This CDR3 region has 15 residues. The germline V gene encodes CDR1 LNHDA and CDR2 SQIVND (reference sequence). The CDR3 DNA reads as TGTGCCAGTAGTATGGGCCTGGGGCTGAACACTGAAGCTTTCTTT. Translated, it gives CASSMGLGLNTEAFF.

V gene TRBV10-3 combines with J gene TRBJ1-2, with 9 bases fitting TRBD1. V shed 4 bases, J shed 4 bases, and the junction held 7 bases outside the gene matches. Germline V gene sequence: CDR1 ENHRY, CDR2 SYGVKD. CDR3 length: 15 residues. CDR3 loop: CAISGGDRDRYGYTF. The DNA for the CDR3 is TGTGCCATCAGTGGGGGGGACAGGGATCGCTATGGCTACACCTTC.

This clone has just one count. The V call is TRBV30, the J call TRBJ1-2; the D gene is possibly TRBD1 (6 bases). Germline CDR1 and CDR2: GTSNPN and SVGIG (reference sequence). This CDR3 comprises 14 residues. Trimming removed 6 bases from V and 2 bases from J, with 16 bases in between. CDR3 coding DNA: TGTGCCTGCCGACGGGGGGCGCAGAACTATGGCTACACCTTC. Translation gives CACRRGAQNYGYTF.

The V gene is TRBV11-3, the J gene TRBJ2-1; 12 bases are a match to TRBD2. The V and J ends lost 5 bases and 4 bases, in that order; junction bases with no gene match: 3. Germline CDR1 SGHNT, CDR2 YENEEA. CDR3 length: 15 residues. This CDR3 reads CASSLGTSGYNEQFF. For the CDR3, the DNA is TGTGCCAGCAGCCTCGGGACTAGCGGGTACAATGAGCAGTTCTTC.

The V call is TRBV20-1, the J call TRBJ2-3; D possibly corresponds to TRBD2 (6 bases). Deletions cut 3 bases from V and 1 base from J, with 11 bases between. CDR3 length: 14 amino acids. Germline CDR1 reads DFQATT; CDR2 reads SNEGSKA (reference sequence). The CDR3 region has the DNA TGCAGTGCTAGTCCGGGGGTCGGCACAGATACGCAGTATTTT. It translates to CSASPGVGTDTQYF.

The chain recombines TRBV28 with TRBJ2-7, with 15 bases lining up with TRBD2. There are 14 residues in the CDR3. Trimming cost V 9 bases and J 6 bases; bases outside gene matches: 6. CDR1 is MDHEN and CDR2 is SYDVKM in the germline V gene. CDR3 loop: CASFSGLAGGEQYF. The DNA for the CDR3 is TGTGCCAGTTTCTCGGGACTAGCGGGAGGCGAGCAGTACTTC.

CDR3 in DNA: TGTGCCAGCAGACTTAGCGGGAGTAGTAGCGAGCAGTTCTTC. As protein: CASRLSGSSSEQFF. V and J are TRBV7-2 and TRBJ2-1; 9 bases are shared with TRBD2. The CDR3 contains 14 residues. The V and J ends lost 6 bases and 10 bases, in that order; junction bases with no gene match: 10. Germline CDR1 SGHTA, CDR2 FQGNSA.

The gene calls are TRBV6-5 and TRBJ1-4, with D perhaps matching TRBD1 (5 bases). CDR1 and CDR2 (germline): MNHEY, SVGAGI. CDR3 length: 15 amino acids. V was trimmed by 0 bases and J by 6 bases, leaving 11 bases between them. The CDR3 is CASSYSGGTYEKLFF. In DNA, the CDR3 is TGTGCCAGCAGTTACTCCGGGGGTACCTATGAAAAACTGTTTTTT.

The V and J genes are TRBV28 and TRBJ2-3; TRBD2 aligns across 7 bases. This CDR3 has 15 residues. The J segment lost 2 bases and the V segment lost 4 bases, leaving 6 bases of the junction unmatched. CDR1 MDHEN and CDR2 SYDVKM come from the germline V gene. The chain's CDR3 is CASSSQRDDTDTQYF. The CDR3 region has the DNA TGTGCCAGCAGTTCCCAGCGGGACGACACAGATACGCAGTATTTT.

This clone was detected once. This sequence joins TRBV27 and TRBJ2-2; 7 nucleotides align to TRBD1. CDR3 length: 14 amino acids. J lost 1 base, V lost 7 bases, and 3 bases had no gene match. In germline, CDR1 is MNHEY, CDR2 SMNVEV (reference sequence). CDR3 bases: TGTGCCAGCAAGGGGACAGTGAACACCGGGGAGCTGTTTTTT. Its translation: CASKGTVNTGELFF.

The sample holds a few counts of this clone. V and J are TRBV7-8 and TRBJ2-1, with a tentative D call TRBD2 (6 bases). Germline loops: CDR1 SGHVS, CDR2 FQNEAQ. Trimming took 7 bases from V and 3 from J, leaving 19 bases between them. The CDR3 contains 16 residues. CDR3 nucleotide sequence: TGTGCCAGCACCCCCCTCGCGGGTAGCGGCTACAATGAGCAGTTCTTC. This codes for CASTPLAGSGYNEQFF.

There are many counts of this clone. The chain carries TRBV5-4 and TRBJ2-6; D is ambiguous. The V gene's germline CDR1 is SGHNT and CDR2 YYREEE (reference sequence). With 6 bases removed from V and 2 bases from J, the gap between germline ends came to 6 bases. This CDR3 comprises 13 residues. Written as DNA, the CDR3 is TGTGCCAGCAATTCTCCTGGGGCCAACGTCCTGACTTTC. This encodes CASNSPGANVLTF.

The genes are TRBV7-3 and TRBJ1-1; no definite D call. CDR1 is SGHTA, CDR2 FQGTGA, per germline. The CDR3 length is 13 residues. V was clipped by 4 bases and J by 3 bases, with 9 bases between them. The CDR3 nucleotides read TGTGCCAGCAGCTCCCACCGGGACACTGAAGCTTTCTTT. This gives the protein CASSSHRDTEAFF.

This chain uses TRBV18 with TRBJ1-4; 7 bases agree with TRBD1. CDR3 length: 16 residues. CDR1 and CDR2 from the germline V gene are KGHSH and LQKENI. Trimming cost V 5 bases and J 7 bases; bases outside gene matches: 13. The CDR3 here is CASSGSEGAYGEKLFF. DNA for the CDR3: TGTGCCAGCTCAGGGTCGGAGGGGGCATACGGTGAAAAACTGTTTTTT.

The rearrangement joins TRBV6-5 to TRBJ1-2; D uncertain. This CDR3 is 14 amino acids long. Per germline, CDR1 MNHEY and CDR2 SVGAGI. Trimming pared 5 bases from V and 2 bases from J, leaving 12 bases between. The CDR3 DNA is TGTGCCAGCAGTAGTCACAGAGACAACTATGGCTACACCTTC. Encoded protein: CASSSHRDNYGYTF.

The gene calls are TRBV12-3 or TRBV12-4 and TRBJ2-2, with D perhaps TRBD1 (5 bases). Trimming removed 6 bases from V and 1 base from J, with 6 bases in between. The CDR3 is 13 residues long. CDR3 nucleotides: TGTGCCAGCAGCACAGGGAACACCGGGGAGCTGTTTTTT. This sequence encodes CASSTGNTGELFF.

The chain has TRBV19 and TRBJ2-2; TRBD1 matches at 7 bases. CDR1 and CDR2 (germline): LNHDA, SQIVND (reference sequence). V trimming: 5 bases; J trimming: 7 bases; junction bases outside the gene matches: 7. The CDR3 runs 14 residues. As DNA, the CDR3 is TGTGCCAGTAGTCCCATCCAGGGGGTCGGGGAGCTGTTTTTT. Its protein is CASSPIQGVGELFF.

The chain uses TRBV12-5 and TRBJ2-5; TRBD2 agrees at 9 bases. The CDR3 contains 13 residues. Germline loops: CDR1 LGHNT, CDR2 FRNRAP. The V gene end was trimmed by 7 bases and the J gene end by 9 bases; junction bases not matched to a gene: 9. For the CDR3, the DNA is TGTGCTAGTGCCGAGACTAGCGGCACTTCCCAGTACTTC. Translating gives CASAETSGTSQYF.

J is TRBJ1-6 and V is TRBV5-4; 7 bases agree with TRBD1. Unmatched junction bases numbered 8, after V lost 5 bases and J lost 3 bases. This CDR3 region has 16 residues. Germline lookup yields CDR1 SGHNT and CDR2 YYREEE (reference sequence). CDR3 sequence reads: CASSPGTADYNSPLHF. The CDR3 DNA reads TGTGCCAGCAGTCCCGGGACAGCAGACTATAATTCACCCCTCCACTTT.

V usage is TRBV2 and J usage is TRBJ2-1, with 7 bases lining up with TRBD2. Germline trimming cut 6 bases from V and 7 bases from J; bases unmatched to any gene: 3. This CDR3 comprises 12 residues. Germline CDR1 SNHLY, CDR2 FYNNEI. The CDR3 DNA is TGTGCCAGCAGCTCGGGAGGTAATGAGCAGTTCTTC. Residues: CASSSGGNEQFF.

The V gene is TRBV7-2, the J gene TRBJ1-4, with a weak D call TRBD1 (5 bases). Germline V gene sequence: CDR1 SGHTA, CDR2 FQGNSA. Trimming shortened V by 8 bases and J by 8 bases, and 18 bases separated the two germline ends. The CDR3 is 14 amino acids. The CDR3 is CASARGSVIEKLFF. In DNA, the CDR3 is TGTGCCAGCGCCCGGGGGTCGGTAATCGAAAAACTGTTTTTT.

The chain couples TRBV7-2 to TRBJ2-1; D gene uncertain. V dropped 6 bases and J dropped 4 bases, with 10 bases sitting between them. The CDR3 has 13 residues. Per the germline V gene, CDR1 is SGHTA and CDR2 is FQGNSA. In DNA form, the CDR3 reads TGTGCCAGCAGTTTCGACTGGTACAATGAGCAGTTCTTC. This sequence encodes CASSFDWYNEQFF.